Each of the 17 T cell receptor beta chains below was sequenced from the same sample in a study of OX40 agonist ivuxolimab in advanced cancers. Assay: immunoSEQ multiplex PCR; the TCRdb copy retains only in-frame clones and omits some. The data contain 45,000 to 60,000 clones, roughly 86% of them seen just once; the ten biggest clones take up roughly 7.8%. The starting material was CD4+ or CD8+ T cells sorted from blood, obtained in a trial of the OX40 agonist ivuxolimab. Receptors were obtained from an adult with an advanced solid tumor such as melanoma, head and neck, liver or kidney cancer.

CDR3 DNA: TGTGCCAGCAGTTACTCGAAATTTTCGTCCGAAGCTTTCTTT. Protein sequence: CASSYSKFSSEAFF. This chain links TRBV6-5 with TRBJ1-1; D ambiguous. There are 14 residues in the CDR3. V lost 0 bases, J lost 8 bases, and 13 bases lay in between. Germline V gene sequence: CDR1 MNHEY, CDR2 SVGAGI.

The V and J genes are TRBV19 and TRBJ1-2; D unresolved. Germline CDR1 reads LNHDA; CDR2 reads SQIVND (reference sequence). V was trimmed by 6 bases and J by 2 bases, leaving 16 bases between them. This CDR3 spans 15 amino acids. The CDR3 spells CASRILAQENYGYTF. The CDR3 coding sequence is TGTGCCAGTAGAATTCTTGCCCAGGAGAACTATGGCTACACCTTC.

The chain is built from TRBV5-1 and TRBJ2-7; D is perhaps TRBD1 or TRBD2 (5 bases each). Germline assignment: CDR1 SGHRS and CDR2 YFSETQ. The CDR3 loop spans 15 amino acids. V was shortened by 4 bases and J by 2 bases, with 16 bases between the two germline ends. The CDR3 nucleotides read TGCGCCAGCAGCCCGGGGCCAGAGGGCCCCTACGAGCAGTACTTC. Its protein product is CASSPGPEGPYEQYF.

The rearrangement uses TRBV4-2 and TRBJ1-3, with 8 nucleotides matching TRBD1. The germline V gene encodes CDR1 LGHNA and CDR2 YNFKEQ. This CDR3 comprises 18 residues. V lost 2 bases, J lost 0 bases, and 9 bases stayed unmatched. The CDR3 nucleotides are TGTGCCAGCAGCCAAAGAACCGACAGGGGACTCTCTGGAAACACCATATATTTT. Amino acid sequence: CASSQRTDRGLSGNTIYF.

The chain uses TRBV28 and TRBJ2-7; 7 nucleotides align to TRBD1. The CDR3 is made up of 16 amino acids. Trimming took 3 bases from V and 0 from J; bases not matched to a gene: 8. Germline lookup yields CDR1 MDHEN and CDR2 SYDVKM. CDR3 residues: CASSFKQGTISYEQYF. The DNA of the CDR3 is TGTGCCAGCAGTTTCAAACAGGGGACCATCTCCTACGAGCAGTACTTC.

The V and J genes are TRBV5-1 and TRBJ1-2; 7 bases align to TRBD1. The germline V gene has CDR1 SGHRS and CDR2 YFSETQ. Trimming removed 3 bases from V and 3 bases from J; junction bases left unmatched: 8. The CDR3 covers 15 residues. The DNA for the CDR3 is TGCGCCAGCAGCTACCAACAGGGGAGGTACTATGGCTACACCTTC. Translation gives CASSYQQGRYYGYTF.

V and J are TRBV19 and TRBJ2-1; the D is unclear. Germline lookup yields CDR1 LNHDA and CDR2 SQIVND (reference sequence). The CDR3 has 12 amino acids. Trimming left V 3 bases short and J 9 bases short, with 9 bases between. The DNA of the CDR3 is TGTGCCAGTAGTATTCTTGGGCGTGAGCAGTTCTTC. Protein: CASSILGREQFF. Supplemented by reference TRBV19 and TRBJ2-1, the full variable domain reads DGGITQSPKYLFRKEGQNVTLSCEQNLNHDAMYWYRQDPGQGLRLIYYSQIVNDFQKGDIAEGYSVSREKKESFPLTVTSAQKNPTAFYLCASSILGREQFFGPGTRLTVL.

The chain combines TRBV5-1 with TRBJ2-7, with D unresolved. The V gene lost 3 bases and the J gene lost 2 bases, with 12 bases spanning the gap. The germline V gene encodes CDR1 SGHRS and CDR2 YFSETQ. The CDR3 has 14 residues. CDR3 sequence reads: CASSYLGLTYEQYF. The CDR3, as DNA: TGCGCCAGCAGCTACTTGGGCCTGACCTACGAGCAGTACTTC.

This clone was counted only a few times. V usage is TRBV4-2 and J usage is TRBJ2-1; possibly TRBD1 for D (5 bases). This CDR3 contains 15 residues. Trimming stripped 0 bases from V and 6 bases from J, with 12 bases between. Per germline, CDR1 LGHNA and CDR2 YNFKEQ. Here the CDR3 reads CASSQDRGGPNEQFF. The CDR3 bases are TGTGCCAGCAGCCAAGATAGGGGCGGTCCCAATGAGCAGTTCTTC.

The CDR3 region is CASRSDSTNTGELFF. CDR3 nucleotides: TGTGCCAGCAGGTCGGACAGCACGAACACCGGGGAGCTGTTTTTT. This chain uses TRBV25-1 with TRBJ2-2; D perhaps matches TRBD1 (6 bases). Per germline, CDR1 MGHDK and CDR2 SYGVNS. Trimming took off 6 bases at V and 0 bases at J, with 11 bases between the two ends. The CDR3 consists of 15 residues.

This clone was picked up one time. The CDR3 DNA is TGTGCCAGTAGTGACAGAGGCGCGCAGTACTTC. It is translated as CASSDRGAQYF. The chain carries TRBV19 and TRBJ2-7; D possibly corresponds to TRBD1 (5 bases). Between the trimmed V and J ends, which lost 5 bases and 9 bases, there was a span of 11 bases. This CDR3 is 11 amino acids long. Germline V gene data show CDR1 as LNHDA and CDR2 as SQIVND (reference sequence).

V gene TRBV28 combines with J gene TRBJ1-5; maybe TRBD1 (6 bases). Germline V gene data show CDR1 as MDHEN and CDR2 as SYDVKM. V shed 3 bases and J shed 7 bases, with 13 bases lying between them. This CDR3 has 14 amino acids. CDR3 amino acids: CASSFGGGTQPQHF. The CDR3 region has the DNA TGTGCCAGCAGTTTCGGGGGCGGGACCCAGCCCCAGCATTTT.

The V call is TRBV4-1, the J call TRBJ2-1, with 7 bases identical to TRBD1. The V segment lost 1 base and the J segment 6 bases; nucleotides outside the gene matches: 18. CDR1 and CDR2 from the germline V gene are MGHRA and YSYEKL. This CDR3 region has 19 residues. CDR3 region: CASSQGGLQGRHVINEQFF. The DNA of the CDR3 is TGCGCCAGCAGCCAAGGGGGTTTACAGGGGCGTCATGTGATCAATGAGCAGTTCTTC.

The CDR3 region is CASSLRAAPYNEQFF. DNA for the CDR3: TGTGCCAGCAGCTTAAGGGCGGCCCCCTACAATGAGCAGTTCTTC. This chain uses TRBV7-6 with TRBJ2-1, with D unclear. The CDR3 has 15 residues. Germline V gene sequence: CDR1 SGHVS, CDR2 FNYEAQ. The V gene lost 2 bases and the J gene lost 2 bases, with 10 bases spanning the gap. The full variable domain, completed using reference TRBV7-6 and TRBJ2-1, is GAGVSQSPRYKVTKRGQDVALRCDPISGHVSLYWYRQALGQGPEFLTYFNYEAQQDKSGLPNDRFSAERPEGSISTLTIQRTEQRDSAMYRCASSLRAAPYNEQFFGPGTRLTVL.

This clone came up a few times. The V gene is TRBV2, the J gene TRBJ2-7; D remains ambiguous. In germline, CDR1 is SNHLY, CDR2 FYNNEI. This CDR3 is 11 amino acids long. V was pared by 2 bases and J by 4 bases, with 3 bases between. As DNA, the CDR3 is TGTGCCAGCAGTGAAAGATACGAGCAGTACTTC. Its protein product is CASSERYEQYF.

The genes are TRBV11-3 and TRBJ2-2; 12 positions match TRBD1. Per the germline V gene, CDR1 is SGHNT and CDR2 is YENEEA. Losses at the gene ends were 10 bases for V and 4 bases for J; bases not matched to a gene: 4. The CDR3 length is 14 residues. The CDR3 reads CAIPGQGATGELFF. DNA of the CDR3: TGTGCCATTCCGGGACAGGGGGCCACCGGGGAGCTGTTTTTT. Drawing the rest from reference TRBV11-3 and TRBJ2-2, the complete variable domain is EAGVVQSPRYKIIEKKQPVAFWCNPISGHNTLYWYLQNLGQGPELLIRYENEEAVDDSQLPKDRFSAERLKGVDSTLKIQPAELGDSAVYLCAIPGQGATGELFFGEGSRLTVL.

The J gene is TRBJ2-3, the V gene TRBV2; tentatively, D is TRBD2 (5 bases). Germline CDR1 is SNHLY and CDR2 is FYNNEI. CDR3 length: 14 residues. Trimming removed 3 bases at V and 5 bases at J, with 12 bases between. The CDR3 nucleotides read TGTGCCAGCAGTGATGAGGGTGCCGGAGATACGCAGTATTTT. Its translation: CASSDEGAGDTQYF. The complete variable domain, with remaining parts taken from reference TRBV2 and TRBJ2-3, reads EPEVTQTPSHQVTQMGQEVILRCVPISNHLYFYWYRQILGQKVEFLVSFYNNEISEKSEIFDDQFSVERPDGSNFTLKIRSTKLEDSAMYFCASSDEGAGDTQYFGPGTRLTVL.